This TCR beta chain was retrieved from a study of monozygotic twins with inflammatory bowel disease. The CDR3 totals 15 residues. Germline V gene sequence: CDR1 LNHNV, CDR2 YYDKDF (reference sequence). Notes on this clonotype: Its antigen is as yet unknown.

Used for each TCR library was 3500 ng of total RNA. Amplification used two nested PCRs: roughly 15 cycles, then 9 cycles, on TCRalpha/TCRbeta cDNA. TCRdb re-called the 5' RACE reads and catalogs CDR3 proteins one per entry, DNA excluded. This sample contains about 200,000 distinct CDR3 sequences. The study's findings and limits: The data did not back a single strong IBD-associated clonotype or signal. Patients received differing immunosuppressive treatments, which may have added variability to their repertoires.

The V call is TRBV15, the J call TRBJ1-5. This TCR was sampled from a human donor with ulcerative colitis or Crohn's disease, or a healthy co-twin of an affected twin (not recorded which). The specimen was blood. The CDR3 spells CATSRDDVLGQPQHF. Using reference TRBV15 and TRBJ1-5 for the parts outside the CDR3, the full variable domain is DAMVIQNPRYQVTQFGKPVTLSCSQTLNHNVMYWYQQKSSQAPKLLFHYYDKDFNNEADTPDNFQSRRPNTSFCFLDIRSPGLGDTAMYLCATSRDDVLGQPQHFGDGTRLSIL.